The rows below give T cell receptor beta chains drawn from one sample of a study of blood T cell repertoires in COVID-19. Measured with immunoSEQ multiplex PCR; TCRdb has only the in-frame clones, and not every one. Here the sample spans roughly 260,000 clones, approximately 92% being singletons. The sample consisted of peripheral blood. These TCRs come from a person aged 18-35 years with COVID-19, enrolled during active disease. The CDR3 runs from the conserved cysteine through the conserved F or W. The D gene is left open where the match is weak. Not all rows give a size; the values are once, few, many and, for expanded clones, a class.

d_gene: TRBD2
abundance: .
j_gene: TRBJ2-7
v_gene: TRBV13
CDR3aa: CASSPDRSTSGTAYEQYF
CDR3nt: TGTGCCAGCAGCCCGGACAGGTCGACTAGCGGGACCGCCTACGAGCAGTACTTC

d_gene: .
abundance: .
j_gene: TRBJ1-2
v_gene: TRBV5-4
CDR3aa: CATSTANYGYTF
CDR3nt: TGTGCCACTTCGACAGCGAACTATGGCTACACCTTC

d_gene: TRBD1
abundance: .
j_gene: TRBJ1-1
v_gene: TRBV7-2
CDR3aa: CASRTGGVAAFF
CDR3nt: TGTGCCAGCAGAACAGGGGGCGTCGCCGCTTTCTTT

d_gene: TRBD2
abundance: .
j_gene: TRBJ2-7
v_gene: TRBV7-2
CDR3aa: CASSLSTGTSAYF
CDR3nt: TGTGCCAGCAGCTTATCTACCGGGACTAGTGCGTACTTC

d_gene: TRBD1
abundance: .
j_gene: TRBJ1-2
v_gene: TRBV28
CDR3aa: CASSRTGGNYGYTF
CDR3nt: TGTGCCAGCAGCCGGACAGGGGGAAACTATGGCTACACCTTC

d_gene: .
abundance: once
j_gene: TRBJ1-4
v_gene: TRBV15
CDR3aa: CATSRVSQITNEKLFF
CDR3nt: TGTGCCACCAGCAGAGTTTCACAGATAACTAATGAAAAACTGTTTTTT

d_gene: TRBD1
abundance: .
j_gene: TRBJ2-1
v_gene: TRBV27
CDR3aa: CASSPVMLQGSSGNEQFF
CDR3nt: TGTGCCAGCAGTCCGGTTATGTTACAGGGGTCAAGTGGGAATGAGCAGTTCTTC

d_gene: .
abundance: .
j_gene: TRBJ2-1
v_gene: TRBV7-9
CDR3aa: CASSRLYNEQFF
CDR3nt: TGTGCCAGCAGTCGACTGTACAATGAGCAGTTCTTC

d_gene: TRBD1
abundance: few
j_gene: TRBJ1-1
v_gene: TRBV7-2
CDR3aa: CASSGTAEAFF
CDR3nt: TGTGCCAGCAGCGGGACAGCTGAAGCTTTCTTT

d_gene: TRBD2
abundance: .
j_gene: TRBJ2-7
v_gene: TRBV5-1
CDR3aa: CASSLAPEAGVHEQYF
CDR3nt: TGCGCCAGCAGCTTGGCCCCGGAGGCGGGAGTCCACGAGCAGTACTTC

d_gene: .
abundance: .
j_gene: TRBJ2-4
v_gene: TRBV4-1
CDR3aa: CASSQDPRALAKNIQYF
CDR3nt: TGCGCCAGCAGCCAAGATCCGCGGGCCCTAGCCAAAAACATTCAGTACTTC

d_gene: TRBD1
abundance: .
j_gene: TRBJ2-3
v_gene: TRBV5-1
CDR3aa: CASSLAGTVADTQYF
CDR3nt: TGCGCCAGCAGCTTGGCGGGGACAGTGGCAGATACGCAGTATTTT

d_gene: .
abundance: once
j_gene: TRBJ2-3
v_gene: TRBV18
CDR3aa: CASSLGHSSTDTQYF
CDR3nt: TGTGCCAGCTCTCTGGGCCATTCTAGCACAGATACGCAGTATTTT

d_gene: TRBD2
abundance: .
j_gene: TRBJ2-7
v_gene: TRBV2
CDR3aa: CASKAGDYEQYF
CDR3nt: TGTGCCAGCAAGGCGGGGGACTACGAGCAGTACTTC

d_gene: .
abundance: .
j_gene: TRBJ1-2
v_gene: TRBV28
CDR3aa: CASSEDFGQNYGYTF
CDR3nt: TGTGCCAGCAGTGAAGATTTTGGACAAAACTATGGCTACACCTTC

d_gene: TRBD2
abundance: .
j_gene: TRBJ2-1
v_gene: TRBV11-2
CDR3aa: CASSLELLAGFSSYNEQFF
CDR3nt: TGTGCCAGCAGCTTAGAACTTCTAGCGGGCTTCAGTTCCTACAATGAGCAGTTCTTC

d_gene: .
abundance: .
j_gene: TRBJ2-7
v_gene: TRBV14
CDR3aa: CASSQVSGSSYEQYF
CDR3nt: TGTGCCAGCAGCCAAGTCTCCGGGAGCTCCTACGAGCAGTACTTC

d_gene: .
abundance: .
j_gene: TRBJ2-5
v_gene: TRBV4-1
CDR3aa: CASSQNLLTQYF
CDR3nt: TGCGCCAGCAGCCAAAACTTATTGACCCAGTACTTC

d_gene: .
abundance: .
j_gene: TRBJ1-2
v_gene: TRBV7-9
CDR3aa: CASSLSDALGGYTF
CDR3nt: TGTGCCAGCAGCTTAAGCGACGCCCTGGGTGGCTACACCTTC

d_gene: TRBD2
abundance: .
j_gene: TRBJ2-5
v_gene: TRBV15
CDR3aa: CATSRDLAGQETQYF
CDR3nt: TGTGCCACCAGCAGAGATCTAGCGGGCCAAGAGACCCAGTACTTC

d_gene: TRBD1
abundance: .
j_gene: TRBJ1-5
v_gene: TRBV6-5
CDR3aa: CASSTTGVGQPQHF
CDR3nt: TGTGCCAGCAGTACTACAGGGGTCGGACAGCCCCAGCATTTT

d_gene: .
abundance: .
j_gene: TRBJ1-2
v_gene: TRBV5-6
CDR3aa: CASSLATSFTGYTF
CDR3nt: TGTGCCAGCAGCTTGGCCACGAGCTTCACGGGCTACACCTTC